The sequence of this TCR beta chain was determined in a study of blood T cell repertoires in COVID-19. Study-wide context: Acute-phase and convalescent COVID-19 samples originated in the United States, Italy and Spain. T cells, B-cell-depleted T cells, or PBMCs supplied cDNA or gDNA.

The CDR3 consists of 14 residues. Per the germline V gene, CDR1 is MNHEY and CDR2 is SMNVEV (reference sequence). After removal of 5 bases from V and 7 bases from J, the junction contained 7 bases not matched to a gene. Data came from immunoSEQ multiplex PCR; TCRdb stores just in-frame clones and leaves some out. The sample has tens of thousands of clones; around 81% are singletons. Sequenced: peripheral blood. The TCR was taken from a man between 65 and 79 years old with acute or convalescent COVID-19. This rearrangement joins TRBV27 to TRBJ2-1; 8 nucleotides align to TRBD1. CDR3 region: CASSLDRDRNEQFF. CDR3 nucleotides: TGTGCCAGCAGTCTGGACAGGGACAGGAATGAGCAGTTCTTC.